This is a list of T cell receptor beta chains from one sample in a study of CD8 T cells in Susac syndrome. TCRdb analysed the immunoSEQ multiplex PCR reads with MiXCR anew, one entry per CDR3 protein. The repertoire holds 230,000 or so distinct CDR3 sequences, with 95% as singletons. Sequencing was carried out using CD4+ T cells from PBMCs. The receptors were gathered from a human donor with multiple sclerosis. The CDR3 runs from the conserved cysteine through the conserved F or W. A D gene is named only where the DNA matches it firmly. Not all rows give a size; the values are once, few, many and, for expanded clones, a class.

CDR3: CASSQPRGRIVRDNEQFF; DNA: TGTGCCAGCAGCCAGCCAAGAGGTCGTATCGTGAGAGACAATGAGCAGTTCTTC; J: TRBJ2-1; D: .; size: .; V: TRBV7-9
CDR3: CASSLLAGQYF; DNA: TGTGCCAGCAGTTTATTAGCGGGGCAGTACTTC; J: TRBJ2-7; D: TRBD2; size: .; V: TRBV12-3/TRBV12-4
CDR3: CASSAGTSTHEQYF; DNA: TGTGCCAGTAGTGCCGGGACGTCTACCCACGAGCAGTACTTC; J: TRBJ2-7; D: .; size: .; V: TRBV19
CDR3: CASSPQTVAKNIQYF; DNA: TGTGCCAGCAGCCCCCAGACTGTTGCCAAAAACATTCAGTACTTC; J: TRBJ2-4; D: .; size: once; V: TRBV28
CDR3: CASSAGSSNSPLHF; DNA: TGTGCCAGCAGTGCAGGGTCCAGTAATTCACCCCTCCACTTT; J: TRBJ1-6; D: .; size: .; V: TRBV12-3/TRBV12-4
CDR3: CASSTAGSYGYTF; DNA: TGTGCCAGCAGTACCGCAGGGTCCTATGGCTACACCTTC; J: TRBJ1-2; D: .; size: .; V: TRBV6-5
CDR3: CASSQDNTEAFF; DNA: TGCGCCAGCAGCCAAGATAACACTGAAGCTTTCTTT; J: TRBJ1-1; D: .; size: once; V: TRBV4-1
CDR3: CASSLTGRTDTQYF; DNA: TGTGCCAGCAGTTTAACAGGGCGCACAGATACGCAGTATTTT; J: TRBJ2-3; D: .; size: few; V: TRBV27
CDR3: CASSLAEGHGYTF; DNA: TGTGCCAGCAGCTTAGCGGAGGGGCATGGCTACACCTTC; J: TRBJ1-2; D: .; size: .; V: TRBV7-8
CDR3: CASSPPESRGSNQPQHF; DNA: TGTGCCAGCTCACCACCAGAAAGTCGGGGGAGCAATCAGCCCCAGCATTTT; J: TRBJ1-5; D: .; size: once; V: TRBV18
CDR3: CASRRTGGNSPLHF; DNA: TGTGCCAGCAGAAGGACAGGGGGTAATTCACCCCTCCACTTT; J: TRBJ1-6; D: TRBD1; size: .; V: TRBV4-2
CDR3: CASSRGEAFF; DNA: TGCGCCAGCAGTCGGGGTGAAGCTTTCTTT; J: TRBJ1-1; D: .; size: .; V: TRBV23-1
CDR3: CASSSAGSHGEQYF; DNA: TGCGCCAGCAGCTCAGCAGGGTCCCATGGCGAGCAGTACTTC; J: TRBJ2-7; D: .; size: .; V: TRBV5-1
CDR3: CASKADSSNTEAFF; DNA: TGTGCCAGCAAAGCGGACAGTTCGAACACTGAAGCTTTCTTT; J: TRBJ1-1; D: .; size: once; V: TRBV6-6
CDR3: CSARDQSSGRTTGELFF; DNA: TGCAGTGCTAGAGATCAGTCTAGCGGGAGAACAACCGGGGAGCTGTTTTTT; J: TRBJ2-2; D: TRBD2; size: .; V: TRBV20-1
CDR3: CSASSGGNYNEQFF; DNA: TGCAGTGCTAGTAGCGGGGGAAATTACAATGAGCAGTTCTTC; J: TRBJ2-1; D: TRBD2; size: .; V: TRBV20-1
CDR3: CASSPGGLGETQYF; DNA: TGTGCCAGCAGCCCGGGGGGTCTCGGAGAGACCCAGTACTTC; J: TRBJ2-5; D: TRBD2; size: .; V: TRBV5-4
CDR3: CASSPAGFHGYTF; DNA: TGTGCCAGCAGCCCAGCGGGTTTCCATGGCTACACCTTC; J: TRBJ1-2; D: .; size: once; V: TRBV7-2
CDR3: CSASHRTSGISIPDTQYF; DNA: TGCAGTGCTAGTCACAGGACTAGCGGTATCTCCATCCCAGATACGCAGTATTTT; J: TRBJ2-3; D: TRBD2; size: .; V: TRBV20-1
CDR3: CASSLNANYGYTF; DNA: TGTGCCAGCAGTCTCAACGCTAACTATGGCTACACCTTC; J: TRBJ1-2; D: .; size: .; V: TRBV6-5
CDR3: CASSLPTQGTREQYF; DNA: TGTGCCAGCAGCTTGCCTACGCAGGGGACTCGGGAGCAGTACTTC; J: TRBJ2-7; D: .; size: .; V: TRBV5-4
CDR3: CASSHKYPPYEQYF; DNA: TGTGCCAGCAGCCATAAATACCCCCCCTACGAGCAGTACTTC; J: TRBJ2-7; D: .; size: .; V: TRBV3-1
CDR3: CASGTGGVQPQHF; DNA: TGTGCCTCCGGGACAGGGGGTGTTCAGCCCCAGCATTTT; J: TRBJ1-5; D: TRBD1; size: .; V: TRBV30
CDR3: CASSQVGGSGEAFF; DNA: TGTGCCAGCAGCCAAGTCGGCGGGTCTGGTGAAGCTTTCTTT; J: TRBJ1-1; D: .; size: .; V: TRBV3-1
CDR3: CASSRSRERSHEQYF; DNA: TGTGCCAGCAGTCGTTCTAGGGAGCGTAGCCACGAGCAGTACTTC; J: TRBJ2-7; D: .; size: .; V: TRBV7-6
CDR3: CAWSGTSTLYGYTF; DNA: TGTGCCTGGAGTGGAACCTCTACCCTCTATGGCTACACCTTC; J: TRBJ1-2; D: .; size: .; V: TRBV30
CDR3: CASSPRTSGSITGELFF; DNA: TGTGCCAGCAGTCCAAGGACTAGCGGGAGTATCACCGGGGAGCTGTTTTTT; J: TRBJ2-2; D: TRBD2; size: once; V: TRBV27
CDR3: CSAIAGANQETQYF; DNA: TGCAGTGCTATCGCGGGGGCGAACCAAGAGACCCAGTACTTC; J: TRBJ2-5; D: .; size: once; V: TRBV20-1
CDR3: CASSWIGGQETQYF; DNA: TGCGCCAGCAGCTGGATCGGCGGTCAAGAGACCCAGTACTTC; J: TRBJ2-5; D: .; size: .; V: TRBV4-1
CDR3: CSAASDPWTGLRGYTF; DNA: TGCAGCGCTGCTAGCGATCCCTGGACAGGGTTACGTGGCTACACCTTC; J: TRBJ1-2; D: TRBD1; size: .; V: TRBV29-1
CDR3: CASSLAWRESQETQYF; DNA: TGTGCCAGCAGCTTAGCTTGGCGGGAGTCCCAAGAGACCCAGTACTTC; J: TRBJ2-5; D: TRBD2; size: .; V: TRBV7-9
CDR3: CASSLSPSTGRETQYF; DNA: TGTGCCAGCAGTTTATCTCCCTCCACCGGACGGGAGACCCAGTACTTC; J: TRBJ2-5; D: .; size: .; V: TRBV27
CDR3: CASRLGQGKDEQYF; DNA: TGTGCCAGCAGGTTGGGACAGGGGAAAGACGAGCAGTACTTC; J: TRBJ2-7; D: TRBD1; size: .; V: TRBV3-1
CDR3: CASSQGRPSEQYF; DNA: TGTGCCAGCAGCCAAGGTCGCCCCAGTGAGCAGTACTTC; J: TRBJ2-7; D: .; size: .; V: TRBV3-1
CDR3: CASSQEARATYEQYF; DNA: TGTGCCAGCAGCCAAGAAGCCAGGGCCACCTACGAGCAGTACTTC; J: TRBJ2-7; D: .; size: once; V: TRBV3-1
CDR3: CASSFARDTEAFF; DNA: TGTGCCAGCAGTTTTGCCAGGGACACTGAAGCTTTCTTT; J: TRBJ1-1; D: .; size: .; V: TRBV12-3/TRBV12-4
CDR3: CASSVTGSGYEQYF; DNA: TGTGCCAGCAGCGTTACCGGGAGTGGCTACGAGCAGTACTTC; J: TRBJ2-7; D: .; size: .; V: TRBV9
CDR3: CASSPRGPTNTEAFF; DNA: TGTGCCAGCAGTCCGAGGGGCCCCACGAACACTGAAGCTTTCTTT; J: TRBJ1-1; D: .; size: .; V: TRBV27
CDR3: CASSEFPGSGYEQYF; DNA: TGTGCCAGCAGTGAGTTTCCAGGCTCGGGGTACGAGCAGTACTTC; J: TRBJ2-7; D: .; size: .; V: TRBV2